This passage covers 17 T cell receptor beta chains from one sample sequenced in a study of blood T cell repertoires in COVID-19. Assay: immunoSEQ multiplex PCR; the TCRdb copy retains only in-frame clones and omits some. The sample holds a few hundred thousand clones, 75% to 90% seen once. The sequencing sample was made of peripheral blood. Receptors were obtained from a woman aged 40-49 years with acute or convalescent COVID-19.

The chain carries TRBV7-9 and TRBJ1-1; no clear D gene. CDR3 length: 12 residues. Deletions cut 5 bases from V and 5 bases from J, with 9 bases between. Germline V gene data show CDR1 as SEHNR and CDR2 as FQNEAQ (reference sequence). Here the CDR3 DNA reads TGTGCCAGCAGCAAGACTGCGACTGAAGCTTTCTTT. As protein: CASSKTATEAFF.

This chain uses TRBV5-1 with TRBJ2-5, with 8 positions matching TRBD2. This CDR3 region has 15 residues. Trimming cost V 5 bases and J 4 bases; bases outside gene matches: 10. Germline V gene sequence: CDR1 SGHRS, CDR2 YFSETQ. CDR3 residues: CASSSELAVLETQYF. The DNA of the CDR3 is TGCGCCAGCAGTTCGGAACTAGCGGTATTAGAGACCCAGTACTTC.

The chain combines TRBV27 with TRBJ1-2; 11 bases match TRBD1. Germline V gene sequence: CDR1 MNHEY, CDR2 SMNVEV (reference sequence). The CDR3 is made up of 16 amino acids. The junction had 2 bases not matched to a gene; V was cut back by 0 bases and J by 2 bases. The CDR3 sequence: CASSLSGTGGNYGYTF. CDR3 DNA sequence: TGTGCCAGCAGTTTATCCGGGACAGGGGGAAACTATGGCTACACCTTC.

The genes are TRBV30 and TRBJ1-4; D is undetermined. V was trimmed by 1 base and J by 8 bases, leaving 11 bases between them. There are 13 residues in the CDR3. The V gene's germline CDR1 is GTSNPN and CDR2 SVGIG (reference sequence). CDR3 coding DNA: TGTGCCTGGAGTGAGCTGGGTAGCGAAAAACTGTTTTTT. Translation: CAWSELGSEKLFF. Drawing the rest from reference TRBV30 and TRBJ1-4, the complete variable domain is SQTIHQWPATLVQPVGSPLSLECTVEGTSNPNLYWYRQAAGRGLQLLFYSVGIGQISSEVPQNLSASRPQDRQFILSSKKLLLSDSGFYLCAWSELGSEKLFFGSGTQLSVL.

The chain links TRBV30 to TRBJ1-5; the D is unclear. Germline CDR1 GTSNPN, CDR2 SVGIG (reference sequence). The CDR3 is 13 residues long. The V end lost 0 bases, the J end lost 7 bases, and 10 bases lay between the germline ends. The CDR3 nucleotides read TGTGCCTGGAGTGTTCGAGGCGGGCAGCCCCAGCATTTT. It yields the protein CAWSVRGGQPQHF.

The V and J genes are TRBV21-1 and TRBJ1-2; TRBD1 was called by the table and not checked on the DNA. TRBV21-1 is described as a pseudogene. This CDR3 comprises 15 residues. CDR3 nucleotides: TGTGCCAGCAGCAAACTCACAGGGATTTCTTATGGCTACACCTTC. This encodes CASSKLTGISYGYTF.

This chain joins TRBV7-2 and TRBJ2-1; D is unresolved. Germline V gene sequence: CDR1 SGHTA, CDR2 FQGNSA. The V and J ends lost 5 bases and 8 bases respectively, with 16 bases between them. The CDR3 consists of 14 residues. CDR3 region: CASSGTLWSDEQFF. The CDR3 DNA reads TGTGCCAGCAGCGGAACCCTCTGGAGCGATGAGCAGTTCTTC.

This clone was picked up a small number of times. The chain employs TRBV11-3 and TRBJ2-2; 8 bases fit TRBD1. V lost 5 bases, J lost 6 bases, and 2 bases stayed unmatched. CDR1 is SGHNT, CDR2 YENEEA, per germline. The CDR3 consists of 13 residues. This chain's CDR3 is CASSRQGSGELFF. As DNA, the CDR3 is TGTGCCAGCAGCCGACAGGGGTCCGGGGAGCTGTTTTTT.

Regarding this clone: Within the sample, other DNA sequences also encode this same CDR3. This CDR3 is CASSLGGLAWTGELFF. In DNA form, the CDR3 reads TGTGCCAGCAGCTTAGGAGGTCTAGCGTGGACCGGGGAGCTGTTTTTT. V is TRBV7-2 and J is TRBJ2-2; TRBD2 is a possible D gene (6 bases). Germline V gene lookup returns CDR1 SGHTA and CDR2 FQGNSA. The CDR3 spans 16 residues. Trimming removed 1 base from V and 5 bases from J, with 14 bases in between.

V usage is TRBV4-1 and J usage is TRBJ2-3; a weak D match, TRBD1 (7 bases). Germline assignment: CDR1 MGHRA and CDR2 YSYEKL. CDR3 length: 18 residues. V was pared by 0 bases and J by 0 bases, with 16 bases between. CDR3 sequence (DNA): TGCGCCAGCAGCCAAGAAAGCGTGACAGGGACTAGCACAGATACGCAGTATTTT. This encodes CASSQESVTGTSTDTQYF.

The gene calls are TRBV7-9 and TRBJ1-4; D might be TRBD1 (5 bases). Germline loops: CDR1 SEHNR, CDR2 FQNEAQ (reference sequence). CDR3 size: 16 residues. The V end was cut by 1 base, the J end by 6 bases, with 15 bases between. CDR3 sequence: CASSLGAGESYEKLFF. The CDR3 bases are TGTGCCAGCAGCTTAGGGGCGGGGGAGTCGTATGAAAAACTGTTTTTT.

The chain uses TRBV6-5 and TRBJ2-7, with 9 bases matching TRBD1. Germline V gene sequence: CDR1 MNHEY, CDR2 SVGAGI. Germline trimming cut 4 bases from V and 9 bases from J; bases unmatched to any gene: 13. The CDR3 totals 15 residues. This CDR3 reads CASSSQQGALSPQYV. The DNA for the CDR3 is TGTGCCAGCAGTTCACAACAGGGGGCGCTTTCTCCGCAGTACGTC.

This clone has only one observation. The V and J genes are TRBV19 and TRBJ2-2; perhaps TRBD1 as D (5 bases). This CDR3 comprises 17 residues. Trimming pared 6 bases from V and 1 base from J, leaving 18 bases between. The germline CDR1 and CDR2 sequences are LNHDA and SQIVND (reference sequence). The CDR3: CASRIPLQGENTGELFF. The CDR3 DNA is TGTGCCAGTAGGATCCCTCTCCAGGGCGAGAACACCGGGGAGCTGTTTTTT.

This clone was picked up a small number of times. The rearrangement links TRBV10-2 to TRBJ2-7, with D possibly matching TRBD1 (6 bases). The CDR3 spans 12 residues. V was cut by 2 bases and J by 6 bases, with 8 bases left in between. Germline V gene lookup returns CDR1 WSHSY and CDR2 SAAADI. CDR3 residues: CASSEGGLEQYV. CDR3 nucleotide sequence: TGCGCCAGCAGTGAGGGGGGCCTCGAGCAGTACGTC.

This clone was detected only once. The J gene is TRBJ2-5, the V gene TRBV19; D is perhaps TRBD1 (5 bases). The CDR3 length is 13 residues. Germline CDR1 LNHDA, CDR2 SQIVND (reference sequence). With 3 bases removed from V and 4 bases from J, the gap between germline ends came to 9 bases. The CDR3 loop reads CASSIRVGETQYF. In DNA, the CDR3 is TGTGCCAGTAGTATCAGGGTGGGAGAGACCCAGTACTTC.

The chain links TRBV5-1 to TRBJ1-1; possible D gene TRBD1, 6 bases. CDR3 size: 14 residues. CDR1 and CDR2 (germline): SGHRS, YFSETQ. V lost 1 base and J lost 5, with 12 bases in between. CDR3 region: CASSLSQGRTEAFF. DNA of the CDR3: TGCGCCAGCAGCTTGTCCCAGGGGCGGACTGAAGCTTTCTTT.

This sequence joins TRBV5-4 and TRBJ2-2, with TRBD1 matching 8 bases. From germline, CDR1 is SGHNT and CDR2 YYREEE (reference sequence). This CDR3 is 16 amino acids long. Losses at the gene ends were 4 bases for V and 1 base for J; bases not matched to a gene: 6. The CDR3 nucleotides read TGTGCCAGCAGCCGTCCGGACAGGGTGAACACCGGGGAGCTGTTTTTT. It is translated as CASSRPDRVNTGELFF. Based on the CDR3 plus reference TRBV5-4 and TRBJ2-2, the full variable domain is ETGVTQSPTHLIKTRGQQVTLRCSSQSGHNTVSWYQQALGQGPQFIFQYYREEENGRGNFPPRFSGLQFPNYSSELNVNALELDDSALYLCASSRPDRVNTGELFFGEGSRLTVL.